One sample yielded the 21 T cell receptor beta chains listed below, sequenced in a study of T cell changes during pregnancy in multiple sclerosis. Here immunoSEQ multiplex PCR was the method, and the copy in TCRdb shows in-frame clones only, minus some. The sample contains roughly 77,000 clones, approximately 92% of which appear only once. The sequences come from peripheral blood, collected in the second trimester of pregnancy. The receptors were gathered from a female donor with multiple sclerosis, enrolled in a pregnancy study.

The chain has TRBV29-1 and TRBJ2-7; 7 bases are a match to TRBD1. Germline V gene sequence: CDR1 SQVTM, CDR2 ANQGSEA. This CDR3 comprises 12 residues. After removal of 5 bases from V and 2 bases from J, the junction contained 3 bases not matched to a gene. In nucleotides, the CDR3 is TGCAGCGTTAGTGGACAGGCCTACGAGCAGTACTTC. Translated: CSVSGQAYEQYF.

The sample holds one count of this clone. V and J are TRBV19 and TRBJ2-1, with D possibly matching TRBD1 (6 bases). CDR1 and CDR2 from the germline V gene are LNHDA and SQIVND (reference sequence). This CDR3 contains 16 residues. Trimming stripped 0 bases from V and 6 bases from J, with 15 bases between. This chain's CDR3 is CASSIDRLGRGNEQFF. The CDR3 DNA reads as TGTGCCAGTAGTATAGATCGTCTTGGCAGGGGCAATGAGCAGTTCTTC.

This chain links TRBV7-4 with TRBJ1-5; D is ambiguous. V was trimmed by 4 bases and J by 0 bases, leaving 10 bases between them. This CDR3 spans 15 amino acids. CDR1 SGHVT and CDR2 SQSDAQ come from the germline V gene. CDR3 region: CASSSTSSSNQPQHF. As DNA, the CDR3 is TGTGCCAGCAGCTCGACAAGTTCTAGCAATCAGCCCCAGCATTTT.

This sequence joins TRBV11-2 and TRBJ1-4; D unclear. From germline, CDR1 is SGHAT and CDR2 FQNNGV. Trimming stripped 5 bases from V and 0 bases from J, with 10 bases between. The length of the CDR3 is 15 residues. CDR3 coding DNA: TGTGCCAGCAGCCGGGTGGCCTCAACTAATGAAAAACTGTTTTTT. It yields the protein CASSRVASTNEKLFF.

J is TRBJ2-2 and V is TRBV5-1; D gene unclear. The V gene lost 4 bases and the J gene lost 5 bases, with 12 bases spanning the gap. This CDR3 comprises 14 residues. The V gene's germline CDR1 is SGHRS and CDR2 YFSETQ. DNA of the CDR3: TGCGCCAGCAGCCCCCCGTTCCCGACCGGGGAGCTGTTTTTT. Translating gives CASSPPFPTGELFF.

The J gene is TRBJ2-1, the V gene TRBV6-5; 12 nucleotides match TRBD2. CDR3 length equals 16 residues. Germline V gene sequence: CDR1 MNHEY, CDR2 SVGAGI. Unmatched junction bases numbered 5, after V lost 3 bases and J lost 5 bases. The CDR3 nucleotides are TGTGCCAGCAGTTATACAACTAGCGGGGGGCACAATGAGCAGTTCTTC. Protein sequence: CASSYTTSGGHNEQFF.

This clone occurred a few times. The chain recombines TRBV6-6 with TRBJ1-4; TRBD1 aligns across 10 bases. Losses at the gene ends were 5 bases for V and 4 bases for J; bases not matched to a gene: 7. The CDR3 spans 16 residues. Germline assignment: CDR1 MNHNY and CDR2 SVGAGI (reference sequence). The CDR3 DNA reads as TGTGCCAGCAGTAGGACAGGGGGAATTGATAATGAAAAACTGTTTTTT. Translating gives CASSRTGGIDNEKLFF.

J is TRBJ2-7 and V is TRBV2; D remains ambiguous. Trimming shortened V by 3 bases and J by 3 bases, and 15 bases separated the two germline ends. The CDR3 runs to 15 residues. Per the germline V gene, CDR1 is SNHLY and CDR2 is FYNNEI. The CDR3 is CASSESRPTRYEQYF. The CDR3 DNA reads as TGTGCCAGCAGTGAGAGTAGACCGACTCGCTACGAGCAGTACTTC.

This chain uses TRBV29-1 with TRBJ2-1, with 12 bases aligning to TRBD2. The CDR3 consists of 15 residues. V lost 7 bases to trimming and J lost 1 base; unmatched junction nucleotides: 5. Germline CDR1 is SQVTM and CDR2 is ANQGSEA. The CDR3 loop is CSDLGTSGSYNEQFF. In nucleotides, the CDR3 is TGCAGCGATCTAGGGACTAGCGGGTCCTACAATGAGCAGTTCTTC.

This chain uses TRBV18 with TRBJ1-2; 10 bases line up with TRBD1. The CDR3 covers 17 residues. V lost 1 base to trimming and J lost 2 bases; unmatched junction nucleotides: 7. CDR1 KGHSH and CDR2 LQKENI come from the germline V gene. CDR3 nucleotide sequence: TGTGCCAGCTCACCACTCACCGGGACAGGGGAGAACTATGGCTACACCTTC. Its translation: CASSPLTGTGENYGYTF.

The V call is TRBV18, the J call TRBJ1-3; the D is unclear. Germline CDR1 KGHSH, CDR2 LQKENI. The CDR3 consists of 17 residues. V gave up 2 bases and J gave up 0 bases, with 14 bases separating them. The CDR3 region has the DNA TGTGCCAGCTCACCATGGTCCGCAGGAAGCTCTGGAAACACCATATATTTT. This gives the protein CASSPWSAGSSGNTIYF.

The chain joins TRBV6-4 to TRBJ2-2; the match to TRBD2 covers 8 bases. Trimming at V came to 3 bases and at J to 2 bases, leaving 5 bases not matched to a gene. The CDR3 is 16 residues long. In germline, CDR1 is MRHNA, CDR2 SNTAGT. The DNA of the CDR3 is TGTGCCAGCAGTGAGGAGGGACTAGTCAACACCGGGGAGCTGTTTTTT. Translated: CASSEEGLVNTGELFF.

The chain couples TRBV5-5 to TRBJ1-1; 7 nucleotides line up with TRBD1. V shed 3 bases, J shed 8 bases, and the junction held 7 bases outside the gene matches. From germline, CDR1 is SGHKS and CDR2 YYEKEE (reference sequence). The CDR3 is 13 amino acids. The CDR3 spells CASSSYTGVEAFF. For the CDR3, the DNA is TGTGCCAGCAGCTCGTATACAGGGGTCGAAGCTTTCTTT.

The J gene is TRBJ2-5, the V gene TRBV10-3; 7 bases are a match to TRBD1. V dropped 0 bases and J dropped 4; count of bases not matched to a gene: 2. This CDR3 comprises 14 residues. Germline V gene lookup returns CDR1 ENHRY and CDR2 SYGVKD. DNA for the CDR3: TGTGCCATCAGTGAGTCAGGGGGCAGAGAGACCCAGTACTTC. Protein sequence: CAISESGGRETQYF.

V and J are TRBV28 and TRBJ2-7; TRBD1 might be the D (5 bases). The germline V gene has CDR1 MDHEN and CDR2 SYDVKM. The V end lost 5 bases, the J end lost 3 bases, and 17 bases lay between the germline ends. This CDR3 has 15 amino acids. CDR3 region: CASSVDSSASYEQYF. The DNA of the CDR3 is TGTGCCAGCAGTGTTGACAGTTCGGCTAGCTACGAGCAGTACTTC.

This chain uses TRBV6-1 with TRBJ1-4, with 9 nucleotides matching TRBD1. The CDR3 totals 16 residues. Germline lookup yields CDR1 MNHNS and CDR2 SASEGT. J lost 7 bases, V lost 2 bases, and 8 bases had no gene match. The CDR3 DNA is TGTGCCAGCAGTGAACCACCACAGGGGGCTTCTGAAAAACTGTTTTTT. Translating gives CASSEPPQGASEKLFF.

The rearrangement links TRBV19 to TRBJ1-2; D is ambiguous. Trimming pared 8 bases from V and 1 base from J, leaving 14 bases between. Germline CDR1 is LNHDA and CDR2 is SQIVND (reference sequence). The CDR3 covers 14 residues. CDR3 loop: CASALSRDNYGYTF. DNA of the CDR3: TGTGCCAGTGCCCTTTCGCGGGATAACTATGGCTACACCTTC.

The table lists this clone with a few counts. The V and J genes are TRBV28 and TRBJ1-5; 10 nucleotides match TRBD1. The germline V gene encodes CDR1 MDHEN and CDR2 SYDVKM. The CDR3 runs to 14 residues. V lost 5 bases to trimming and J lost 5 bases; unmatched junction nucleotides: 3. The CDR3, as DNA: TGTGCCAGCAGTAAGACAGGGGGCGATCAGCCCCAGCATTTT. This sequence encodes CASSKTGGDQPQHF.

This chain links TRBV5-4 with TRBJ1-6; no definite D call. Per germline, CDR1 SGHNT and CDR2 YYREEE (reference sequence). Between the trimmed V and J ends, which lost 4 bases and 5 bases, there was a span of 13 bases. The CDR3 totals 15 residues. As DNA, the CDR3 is TGTGCCAGCAGCCCCCGGGGAGCAGATAATTCACCCCTCCACTTT. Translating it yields CASSPRGADNSPLHF.

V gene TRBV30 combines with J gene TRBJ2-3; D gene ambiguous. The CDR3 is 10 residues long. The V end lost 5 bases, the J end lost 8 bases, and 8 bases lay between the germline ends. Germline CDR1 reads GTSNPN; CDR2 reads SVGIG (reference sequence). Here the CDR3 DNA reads TGTGCCTGGGAGAGATCTACGCAGTATTTT. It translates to CAWERSTQYF.

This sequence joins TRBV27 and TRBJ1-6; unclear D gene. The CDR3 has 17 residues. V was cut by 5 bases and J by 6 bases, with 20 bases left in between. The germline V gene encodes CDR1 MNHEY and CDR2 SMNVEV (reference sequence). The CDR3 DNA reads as TGTGCCAGCAGTCTTAGTACAGCCTCGGCCTTTAATTCACCCCTCCACTTT. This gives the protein CASSLSTASAFNSPLHF.